This TCR beta chain was sequenced for a study of cytomegalovirus exposure and HLA in healthy donors. Study conclusions and caveats: A previous analysis found most TCR beta V segments productive roughly 87% or roughly 30% of the time. A list of approximately 160 TCR beta chains associated with cytomegalovirus was given.

In the case of this clone: The antigen remains unidentified.

The germline CDR1 and CDR2 sequences are SGHAT and FQNNGV. The CDR3 spans 18 residues. Trimming pared 8 bases from V and 5 bases from J, leaving 30 bases between. In the PCR, 60 Vbeta and 13 Jbeta primers were used. This table comes from immunoSEQ multiplex PCR, and its TCRdb copy is limited to in-frame clones, with some not included. The sample gives approximately 110,000 clones, over 75% of which show up once; 9.5% to 15% is in the top ten. This TCR was recovered from a woman in her thirties or forties in good health and CMV-seropositive. The genes are TRBV11-2 and TRBJ1-2; a weak D match, TRBD1 (6 bases). Sequencing was performed on PBMCs. CDR3 DNA sequence: TGTGCCAGCCGCCGTTGGGGGGCGGGGGGTATAAGGGAATATGGCTACACCTTC. This encodes CASRRWGAGGIREYGYTF.